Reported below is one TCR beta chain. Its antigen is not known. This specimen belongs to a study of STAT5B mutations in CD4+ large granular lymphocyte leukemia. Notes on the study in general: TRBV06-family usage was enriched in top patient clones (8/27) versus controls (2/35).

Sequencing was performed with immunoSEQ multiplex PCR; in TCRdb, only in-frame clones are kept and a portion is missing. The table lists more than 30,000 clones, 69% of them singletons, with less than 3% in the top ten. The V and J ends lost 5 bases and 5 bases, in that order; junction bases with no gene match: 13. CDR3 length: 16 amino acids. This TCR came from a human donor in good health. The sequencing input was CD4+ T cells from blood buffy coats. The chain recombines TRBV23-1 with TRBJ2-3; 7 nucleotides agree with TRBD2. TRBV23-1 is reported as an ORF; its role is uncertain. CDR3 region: CASSVRVTGGRDTQYF. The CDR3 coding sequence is TGCGCCAGCAGTGTCCGGGTGACGGGGGGACGAGATACGCAGTATTTT.